Presented here are 9 T cell receptor beta chains from one specimen sequenced in a study of T cells in Graves' hyperthyroidism and ophthalmopathy. It was RNA transcripts that yielded the amplified TCR beta CDR3 regions. The HTBI primer set served for first-round RT-PCR of the TCR CDR3. TCRdb re-called the multiplex PCR reads with MiXCR, one entry per CDR3 protein. Seen here are over 300,000 distinct CDR3 sequences, about 15% observed once, and the top ten hold 11%. Sample: blood. The receptors derive from a woman aged 60 to 75 with Graves' hyperthyroidism.

V and J are TRBV5-1 and TRBJ2-6; D not certain. Germline V gene sequence: CDR1 SGHRS, CDR2 YFSETQ. The CDR3 totals 15 residues. V was clipped by 4 bases and J by 4 bases, with 12 bases between them. CDR3 loop: CASSNPGRGANVLTF. The DNA of the CDR3 is TGCGCCAGCAGCAACCCGGGTAGGGGGGCCAACGTCCTGACTTTC.

CDR3 residues: CSARNSGSAGELFF. DNA for the CDR3: TGCAGTGCTAGGAATAGCGGGAGTGCCGGGGAGCTGTTTTTT. This rearrangement joins TRBV20-1 to TRBJ2-2; 9 nucleotides agree with TRBD2. The CDR3 length is 14 residues. Trimming took 3 bases from V and 6 from J; bases not matched to a gene: 5. From germline, CDR1 is DFQATT and CDR2 SNEGSKA (reference sequence).

The rearrangement links TRBV11-3 to TRBJ2-7; 11 bases match TRBD2. Germline V gene lookup returns CDR1 SGHNT and CDR2 YENEEA. This CDR3 region has 15 residues. V dropped 3 bases and J dropped 7; count of bases not matched to a gene: 8. The CDR3 DNA follows: TGTGCCAGCAGCTTTGGAACTAGCGGGAGCGGAGAGCAGTACTTC. Amino acid sequence: CASSFGTSGSGEQYF.

This clonotype was recorded a few times. The rearrangement joins TRBV20-1 to TRBJ2-5, with TRBD1 matching 8 bases. Germline values: CDR1 DFQATT, CDR2 SNEGSKA (reference sequence). The CDR3 sequence is 11 residues long. Trimming removed 5 bases from V and 14 bases from J; junction bases left unmatched: 10. The CDR3: CSASGEDRVYF. The CDR3 bases are TGCAGTGCTTCCGGAGAGGACAGGGTTTACTTC.

The chain links TRBV28 to TRBJ2-1, with D perhaps TRBD1 (6 bases). V was trimmed by 5 bases and J by 7 bases, leaving 15 bases between them. Germline CDR1 MDHEN, CDR2 SYDVKM. The CDR3 extends over 14 amino acids. The CDR3 protein is CASSDRSGWNEQFF. CDR3 in DNA: TGTGCCAGCAGTGACAGGTCGGGGTGGAATGAGCAGTTCTTC.

This clonotype was detected a few times. J is TRBJ2-5 and V is TRBV20-1; 10 bases map to TRBD2. The CDR3 totals 14 residues. V lost 7 bases and J lost 5; bases outside the gene matches: 10. Germline loops: CDR1 DFQATT, CDR2 SNEGSKA (reference sequence). Here the CDR3 DNA reads TGCAGTGGGGTTAGCGGGAGGTGGGGGGAGACCCAGTACTTC. Translating gives CSGVSGRWGETQYF.

This chain joins TRBV5-1 and TRBJ2-5; 7 positions match TRBD2. The CDR3 extends over 11 amino acids. CDR1 is SGHRS and CDR2 is YFSETQ in the germline V gene. V was pared by 6 bases and J by 8 bases, with 4 bases of the junction left unmatched. The DNA of the CDR3 is TGCGCCAGCACGGGGAGGGCTACCCAGTACTTC. This sequence encodes CASTGRATQYF.

This clonotype occurred many times. The chain joins TRBV2 to TRBJ2-7; D might be TRBD1 (5 bases). Looked up from germline, CDR1 is SNHLY and CDR2 is FYNNEI. The CDR3 sequence is 14 residues long. The V gene lost 3 bases and the J gene lost 0 bases, with 9 bases spanning the gap. Written as DNA, the CDR3 is TGTGCCAGCAGTGACTGGACAACCTCCTACGAGCAGTACTTC. It encodes CASSDWTTSYEQYF.

Remarks on this clonotype: This may come from a read error, since a much larger clone is one base off. The J gene is TRBJ1-1, the V gene TRBV6-2 or TRBV6-3, with D maybe TRBD1 (6 bases). The germline V gene encodes CDR1 MNHEY and CDR2 SVGEGT. This CDR3 contains 13 residues. The CDR3 coding sequence is TGTGTCAGCAGTGTAATGGGGGCCACTGAAGCTTTCTTT. Its translation: CVSSVMGATEAFF.